This is a list of T cell receptor beta chains from one sample in a study of CD8 T cells in ankylosing spondylitis. TCRdb redid the calling of the 5' RACE reads with MiXCR, one entry per CDR3 protein. The repertoire holds 330,000 or so distinct CDR3 sequences, 7% to 9% seen once, with just over 14% in the top ten. What was sequenced was blood, either unsorted or a sorted T cell fraction (not recorded which). The source is a male donor with ankylosing spondylitis. CDR3s include the opening cysteine and the closing phenylalanine or tryptophan. The D gene is left open where the match is weak. Where a row states a size, it is once, few, many or the class of an expanded clone; other rows omit it.

>TRBD1|TRBV19|TRBJ1-5|many
CASSLRDSYSNQPQHF
TGTGCCAGTAGTCTGCGGGACAGTTATAGCAATCAGCCCCAGCATTTT
>TRBD1|TRBV2|TRBJ2-2|few
CASSTGVTGELFF
TGTGCCAGCAGCACAGGGGTCACCGGGGAGCTGTTTTTT
>.|TRBV6-2/TRBV6-3|TRBJ2-5|.
CASSQEGKTQYF
TGTGCCAGCAGCCAAGAGGGGAAGACCCAGTACTTC
>.|TRBV28|TRBJ2-3|few
CASLGGHSTDTQYF
TGTGCCAGCCTCGGGGGGCATAGCACAGATACGCAGTATTTT
>TRBD2|TRBV12-3/TRBV12-4|TRBJ2-1|many
CASHPWRTIAGERDEQFF
TGTGCCTCCCACCCATGGCGGACGATAGCGGGAGAAAGAGATGAGCAGTTCTTC
>.|TRBV20-1|TRBJ2-3|few
CSARDPGGLADTQYF
TGCAGTGCTAGAGATCCGGGGGGCTTGGCAGATACGCAGTATTTT
>TRBD2|TRBV7-9|TRBJ2-2|many
CASSRGLAQNTGELFF
TGTGCCAGCAGCCGCGGACTAGCGCAAAACACCGGGGAGCTGTTTTTT
>.|TRBV7-2|TRBJ2-1|many
CASSPGMYNEQFF
TGTGCCAGCAGCCCCGGGATGTACAATGAGCAGTTCTTC
>.|TRBV20-1|TRBJ1-1|.
CSARVEVWAWGNTEAFF
TGCAGTGCCCGGGTGGAGGTGTGGGCCTGGGGGAACACTGAAGCTTTCTTT
>.|TRBV2|TRBJ2-2|few
CASSEMSTNTGELFF
TGTGCCAGCAGTGAAATGTCCACGAACACCGGGGAGCTGTTTTTT
>TRBD2|TRBV12-3/TRBV12-4|TRBJ2-3|.
CASSRLAGAGTQYF
TGTGCCAGCAGCCGACTAGCGGGGGCTGGGACGCAGTATTTT
>.|TRBV12-3/TRBV12-4|TRBJ1-4|.
CASSLAGTSNEKLFF
TGTGCCAGCAGTCTTGCCGGGACATCTAATGAAAAACTGTTTTTT
>TRBD1|TRBV7-8|TRBJ1-6|few
CASSLVGTGGESPLHF
TGTGCCAGCAGCTTAGTAGGGACAGGGGGCGAATCACCCCTCCACTTT
>.|TRBV4-3|TRBJ2-1|few
CASSQATYNEQFF
TGCGCCAGCAGCCAAGCGACTTACAATGAGCAGTTCTTC
>.|TRBV5-1|TRBJ2-2|.
CASSWGLMNTGELFF
TGCGCCAGCAGCTGGGGACTGATGAACACCGGGGAGCTGTTTTTT
>.|TRBV25-1|TRBJ2-1|.
CASSAPGGGHLEQFF
TGTGCCAGCAGTGCACCGGGTGGCGGCCATCTTGAGCAGTTCTTC
>TRBD2|TRBV7-9|TRBJ2-5|.
CASSSRGTSGEETQYF
TGTGCCAGCAGCTCTCGAGGGACTAGCGGGGAAGAGACCCAGTACTTC
>.|TRBV18|TRBJ2-7|few
CASSPAALRGDEQYF
TGTGCCAGCTCACCAGCGGCACTACGAGGGGACGAGCAGTACTTC